Listed below are T cell receptor beta chains from one sample, sequenced in a study of cytomegalovirus exposure and HLA in healthy donors. Method: immunoSEQ multiplex PCR; TCRdb's copy keeps in-frame clones and lacks some. Among some 150,000 clones, approximately 80% were seen once, and the ten largest hold 2.4%. The sample comprised PBMCs. These receptors originate from a man aged 45 to 65 in good health and CMV-seronegative. The CDR3 runs from the conserved cysteine through the conserved F or W. Each record gives: J gene, V gene, D gene, clone size, CDR3 DNA, CDR3 protein. A D gene is named only where the DNA matches it firmly. Expanded clones are given a class, and other clones once, few, many or no size at all.

>TRBJ2-6|TRBV6-5|NA|NA
TGTGCCAGCAGTTACAGGCGGAACTCTGGGGCCAACGTCCTGACTTTC
CASSYRRNSGANVLTF
>TRBJ2-7|TRBV27|NA|NA
TGTGCCAGCAGTTTATCGGCAGGTCTCCCCCGTCACCAGTACTTC
CASSLSAGLPRHQYF
>TRBJ1-4|TRBV25-1|NA|NA
TGTGCCAGCAGTGGGGCCCTTGGGGGCTCCAGCGAAAAACTGTTTTTT
CASSGALGGSSEKLFF
>TRBJ2-7|TRBV7-2|NA|NA
TGTGCCAGCAGCTTCCGGGGGATGAGCTCCTACGAGCAGTACTTC
CASSFRGMSSYEQYF
>TRBJ2-3|TRBV19|NA|NA
TGTGCCAGTAGTATAGCAGTTAGCACAGATACGCAGTATTTT
CASSIAVSTDTQYF
>TRBJ1-2|TRBV5-1|NA|NA
TGCGCCAGCAGCTCCTCACAGAACGACTATGGCTACACCTTC
CASSSSQNDYGYTF
>TRBJ2-3|TRBV5-4|NA|NA
TGTGCCAGCAGCTTGGCCCGACAAGATACGCAGTATTTT
CASSLARQDTQYF
>TRBJ1-2|TRBV7-9|NA|once
TGTGCCAGCAGCTTGGGGTCTGGGGGCGGGAACTATGGCTACACCTTC
CASSLGSGGGNYGYTF
>TRBJ2-1|TRBV5-4|TRBD2|NA
TGTGCCAGCAGCTTAGCGGGGGGTTTCGACAATGAGCAGTTCTTC
CASSLAGGFDNEQFF
>TRBJ1-3|TRBV12-5|NA|NA
TGTGCTAGTGATCCGGGGTACTCTGGAAACACCATATATTTT
CASDPGYSGNTIYF
>TRBJ2-3|TRBV10-2|TRBD1|NA
TGCGCCAGCACCACCGGGACAGGGTTAGATACGCAGTATTTT
CASTTGTGLDTQYF
>TRBJ1-2|TRBV6-5|NA|NA
TGTGCCAGCAGACAACAGGGCAACTATGGCTACACCTTC
CASRQQGNYGYTF
>TRBJ1-6|TRBV7-2|NA|NA
TGTGCCAGCAGCTTAGCAGATTGGGGACTAGGGAACAATTCACCCCTCCACTTT
CASSLADWGLGNNSPLHF
>TRBJ1-3|TRBV11-3|NA|NA
TGTGCCAGCAGCTTATCCGGTGGAAACACCATATATTTT
CASSLSGGNTIYF
>TRBJ2-2|TRBV19|TRBD2|NA
TGTGCCAGTATAAAGCTAGCGGGAGTCCCCGGGGAGCTGTTTTTT
CASIKLAGVPGELFF
>TRBJ2-5|TRBV18|NA|NA
TGTGCCAGCTCACGCGAGGTCCAAGAGACCCAGTACTTC
CASSREVQETQYF
>TRBJ2-4|TRBV27|TRBD1|NA
TGTGCCAGCAGTTTACGGGGACAGGGCAAAAACATTCAGTACTTC
CASSLRGQGKNIQYF
>TRBJ1-2|TRBV5-4|NA|NA
TGTGCCAGCAGCGGGGTGGGGGGGGAGGACTATGGCTACACCTTC
CASSGVGGEDYGYTF
>TRBJ1-2|TRBV19|NA|few
TGTGCCAGTAGGCAGGGTTTTGATGGCTACACCTTC
CASRQGFDGYTF
>TRBJ1-1|TRBV11-3|TRBD1|NA
TGTGCCAGCAGCCAGGGGGTGCGAACTGAAGCTTTCTTT
CASSQGVRTEAFF
>TRBJ1-5|TRBV5-1|NA|NA
TGCGCCAGCAGCTTGGCCGCCGGGGGGGATCAGCCCCAGCATTTT
CASSLAAGGDQPQHF
>TRBJ1-2|TRBV6-5|NA|NA
TGTGCCAGCAGTTCCCCAGGGTCAGTTAACTATGGCTACACCTTC
CASSSPGSVNYGYTF
>TRBJ2-5|TRBV9|TRBD2|NA
TGTGCCAGCAGCTTTACGACTAGCGGTCAAGAGACCCAGTACTTC
CASSFTTSGQETQYF
>TRBJ2-3|TRBV5-1|NA|NA
TGCGCCAGCACCTCCGGTATTAGCACAGATACGCAGTATTTT
CASTSGISTDTQYF
>TRBJ2-1|TRBV5-1|TRBD1|once
TGCGCCAGCAGCCAGGAGGGGGGACAGGGCGATGAGCAGTTCTTC
CASSQEGGQGDEQFF